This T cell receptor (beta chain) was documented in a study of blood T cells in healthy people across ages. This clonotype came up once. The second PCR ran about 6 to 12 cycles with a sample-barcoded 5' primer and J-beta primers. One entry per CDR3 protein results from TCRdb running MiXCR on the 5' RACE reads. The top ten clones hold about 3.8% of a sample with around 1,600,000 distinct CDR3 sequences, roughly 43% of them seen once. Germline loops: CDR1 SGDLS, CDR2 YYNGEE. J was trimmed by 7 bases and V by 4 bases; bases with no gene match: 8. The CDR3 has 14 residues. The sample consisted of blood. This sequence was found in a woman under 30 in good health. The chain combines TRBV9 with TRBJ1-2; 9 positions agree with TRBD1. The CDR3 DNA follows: TGTGCCAGCAGCCCAGGGGACAGGGTGCGTGGCTACACCTTC. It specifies CASSPGDRVRGYTF.